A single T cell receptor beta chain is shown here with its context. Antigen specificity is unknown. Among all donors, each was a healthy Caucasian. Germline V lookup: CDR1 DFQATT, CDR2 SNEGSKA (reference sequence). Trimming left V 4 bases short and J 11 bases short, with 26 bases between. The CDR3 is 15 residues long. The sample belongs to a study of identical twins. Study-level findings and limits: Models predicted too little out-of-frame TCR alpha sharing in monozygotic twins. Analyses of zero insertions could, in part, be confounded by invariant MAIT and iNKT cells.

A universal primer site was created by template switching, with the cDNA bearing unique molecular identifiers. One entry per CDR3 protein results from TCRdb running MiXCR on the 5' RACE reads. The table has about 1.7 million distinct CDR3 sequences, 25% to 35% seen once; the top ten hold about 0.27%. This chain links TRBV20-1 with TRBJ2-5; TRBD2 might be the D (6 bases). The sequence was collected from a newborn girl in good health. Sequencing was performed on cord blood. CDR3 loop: CSATLAEVGYNEQYF. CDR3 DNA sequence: TGCAGTGCTACCTTAGCGGAGGTGGGCTACAATGAGCAGTACTTC.